This paragraph reports one T cell receptor beta chain. The CDR3 length is 15 residues. Germline assignment: CDR1 KGHSH and CDR2 LQKENI. The V end was cut by 0 bases, the J end by 6 bases, with 12 bases between. These data come from a study of blood T cell repertoires in COVID-19. Overall study context: Both acute and convalescent COVID-19 samples were obtained from the United States, Italy and Spain. From T cells, B-cell-depleted T cells, or PBMCs came the material, which was cDNA or gDNA.

As originally analysed: Estimation of nucleated cell counts relied on the amplification of reference gene primers. The table came from immunoSEQ multiplex PCR; TCRdb's copy has only in-frame clones and leaves some out. D and trimming come from the DNA, and the V and J calls and clone size come from that table. In the table there are 450,000 or so clones, about 89% of which are singletons. Seattle's enrolled individuals joined amid active infection and were then monitored longitudinally. This chain links TRBV18 with TRBJ1-5, with TRBD1 as a possible D gene (5 bases). This clonotype was obtained from a woman aged 40 to 50 with COVID-19, enrolled during active disease. The sequencing sample was made of peripheral blood. The CDR3 region is CASSPPGGFGQPQHF. The CDR3 region has the DNA TGTGCCAGCTCACCACCGGGGGGTTTCGGTCAGCCCCAGCATTTT.